The 26 T cell receptor beta chains below all came from one sample that was sequenced in a study of T-cell memory formation after mild COVID-19. TCRdb re-called the 5' RACE reads through MiXCR, storing one row per CDR3 protein. The data contain about 210,000 distinct CDR3 sequences, approximately 10% of them singletons. Sequenced sample: PBMCs or a T cell subset sorted from them (not recorded which). These receptor sequences come from a man aged 18 to 29 who had mild COVID-19 (a few samples of this study predate the infection). Cell type and time point are not known.

This clonotype has a handful of counts. The V gene is TRBV27, the J gene TRBJ2-7; 9 bases map to TRBD2. The CDR3 has 14 residues. CDR1 is MNHEY and CDR2 is SMNVEV in the germline V gene (reference sequence). The V and J ends lost 6 bases and 3 bases, in that order; junction bases with no gene match: 6. The chain's CDR3 is CASSTSGRFYEQYF. Here the CDR3 DNA reads TGTGCCAGCAGCACTAGCGGGCGATTCTACGAGCAGTACTTC.

This clonotype was observed a handful of times. The rearrangement joins TRBV9 to TRBJ1-6; D unresolved. Germline V lookup: CDR1 SGDLS, CDR2 YYNGEE. The length of the CDR3 is 16 residues. V shed 3 bases and J shed 3 bases, with 13 bases lying between them. As DNA, the CDR3 is TGTGCCAGCAGCGCGGGAACAGCGATCTATAATTCACCCCTCCACTTT. Translating it yields CASSAGTAIYNSPLHF.

This chain links TRBV4-1 with TRBJ2-2, with 14 bases matching TRBD2. The length of the CDR3 is 19 residues. The V segment lost 3 bases and the J segment 5 bases; nucleotides outside the gene matches: 11. Germline CDR1 reads MGHRA; CDR2 reads YSYEKL. The CDR3 loop reads CASSQTRLAGGPGTGELFF. Here the CDR3 DNA reads TGCGCCAGCAGCCAGACCCGACTAGCGGGGGGGCCGGGGACCGGGGAGCTGTTTTTT.

The gene calls are TRBV6-5 and TRBJ2-4, with 7 bases fitting TRBD1. V gave up 6 bases and J gave up 3 bases; unmatched junction bases: 5. This CDR3 has 14 residues. CDR1 and CDR2 (germline): MNHEY, SVGAGI. The CDR3 reads CASRSTGDKNIQYF. In nucleotides, the CDR3 is TGTGCCAGCAGGAGCACAGGGGACAAAAACATTCAGTACTTC.

The rearrangement uses TRBV9 and TRBJ2-3, with TRBD2 identical over 8 bases. This CDR3 region has 16 residues. Looked up from germline, CDR1 is SGDLS and CDR2 is YYNGEE. Germline trimming cut 0 bases from V and 0 bases from J; bases unmatched to any gene: 3. The CDR3 sequence: CASSVGRGASTDTQYF. The CDR3 region has the DNA TGTGCCAGCAGCGTAGGGCGGGGGGCTAGCACAGATACGCAGTATTTT.

This clonotype came up a few times. The gene calls are TRBV6-2 or TRBV6-3 and TRBJ2-7; possible D gene TRBD1, 5 bases. The CDR3 covers 13 residues. Per the germline V gene, CDR1 is MNHEY and CDR2 is SVGEGT. The ends were cut back, 7 bases at V and 3 bases at J, with 13 bases in the middle. In DNA, the CDR3 is TGTGCCAGCATTGTCGAAGGGGACTACGAGCAGTACGTC. Translation gives CASIVEGDYEQYV.

This clonotype was observed a handful of times. The genes are TRBV20-1 and TRBJ2-5, with 8 bases identical to TRBD2. With V trimmed by 6 bases and J by 1 base, 4 bases remained unmatched. Germline V lookup: CDR1 DFQATT, CDR2 SNEGSKA (reference sequence). This CDR3 is built from 13 residues. The CDR3 region has the DNA TGCAGTGCGATCGGGGGGGCCCAAGAGACCCAGTACTTC. Protein: CSAIGGAQETQYF.

This clonotype occurred a few times. The V and J genes are TRBV6-5 and TRBJ2-5; 7 nucleotides match TRBD2. The CDR3 is 14 residues long. V shed 5 bases, J shed 7 bases, and the junction held 10 bases outside the gene matches. The germline V gene encodes CDR1 MNHEY and CDR2 SVGAGI. The CDR3 spells CASSRAGSRWTQYF. Here the CDR3 DNA reads TGTGCCAGCAGTCGAGCGGGGTCCCGGTGGACCCAGTACTTC.

A few counts support this clonotype. This sequence joins TRBV28 and TRBJ2-1; maybe TRBD2 (5 bases). The CDR3 consists of 14 residues. Germline CDR1 and CDR2: MDHEN and SYDVKM. V lost 4 bases, J lost 7 bases, and 14 bases lay in between. CDR3 protein: CASSSGFSGNEQFF. Written as DNA, the CDR3 is TGTGCCAGCAGTTCAGGATTCTCGGGGAATGAGCAGTTCTTC.

The chain joins TRBV18 to TRBJ1-1; D is uncertain. V lost 5 bases to trimming and J lost 4 bases, with 11 bases between them. The CDR3 runs 13 residues. Per germline, CDR1 KGHSH and CDR2 LQKENI. The CDR3 DNA sequence: TGTGCCAGCTCAACGGGGTTGGTCACTGAAGCTTTCTTT. It encodes CASSTGLVTEAFF.

This clonotype was seen at least ten times. The chain carries TRBV3-1 and TRBJ1-1; a possible D gene is TRBD1 (5 bases). Germline CDR1 is LGHDT and CDR2 is YNNKEL (reference sequence). The CDR3 is made up of 13 amino acids. The V end was cut by 4 bases, the J end by 1 base, with 7 bases between. The CDR3 sequence is CASSPRENTEAFF. The CDR3 DNA follows: TGTGCCAGCAGCCCCAGGGAGAACACTGAAGCTTTCTTT.

The V call is TRBV7-9, the J call TRBJ2-5, with 12 bases lining up with TRBD2. With 1 base clipped from V and 5 bases from J, the junction kept 8 bases outside the gene matches. There are 17 residues in the CDR3. The V gene's germline CDR1 is SEHNR and CDR2 FQNEAQ (reference sequence). The CDR3 DNA sequence: TGTGCCAGCAGCTTAGTCCCTCTAGCGGGGGGGCATGAGACCCAGTACTTC. As protein: CASSLVPLAGGHETQYF. The full variable domain, its missing parts supplied by reference TRBV7-9 and TRBJ2-5, is DTGVSQNPRHKITKRGQNVTFRCDPISEHNRLYWYRQTLGQGPEFLTYFQNEAQLEKSRLLSDRFSAERPKGSFSTLEIQRTEQGDSAMYLCASSLVPLAGGHETQYFGPGTRLLVL.

Many counts were recorded for this clonotype. The V call is TRBV5-1, the J call TRBJ1-1; D is possibly TRBD1 (6 bases). Trimming stripped 4 bases from V and 0 bases from J, with 13 bases between. CDR3 length: 15 amino acids. The V gene's germline CDR1 is SGHRS and CDR2 YFSETQ. The DNA for the CDR3 is TGCGCCAGCAGCAGGAACAGGGAATTGAACACTGAAGCTTTCTTT. This encodes CASSRNRELNTEAFF.

In this sample, this clonotype turned up a few times. The genes are TRBV6-5 and TRBJ1-1; D is perhaps TRBD1 (6 bases). The CDR3 contains 15 residues. Germline V CDR1 and CDR2: MNHEY, SVGAGI. Trimming removed 0 bases at V and 6 bases at J, with 14 bases between. CDR3 nucleotides: TGTGCCAGCAGTTACTCCGGGGGCGAACGGGCTGAAGCTTTCTTT. Residues: CASSYSGGERAEAFF.

Note on this clonotype: Germline and junction disagree at one end, which may indicate a read error. This chain links TRBV29-1 with TRBJ2-2, with D maybe TRBD2 (5 bases). Germline-derived CDR1 and CDR2 are SQVTM and ANQGSEA. This CDR3 region has 14 residues. Here the CDR3 DNA reads TGCAGCGTTGTGGGCAGGACCCCGGTCGGGGAGATGTTTTTT. It translates to CSVVGRTPVGEMFF.

This clonotype was detected a few times. V gene TRBV5-1 combines with J gene TRBJ2-7; TRBD2 might be the D (6 bases). V lost 0 bases to trimming and J lost 5 bases, with 12 bases between them. Germline V gene sequence: CDR1 SGHRS, CDR2 YFSETQ. The CDR3 has 14 amino acids. This CDR3 reads CASSLGLVRNEQYF. The CDR3 nucleotides read TGCGCCAGCAGCTTGGGACTAGTTCGGAACGAGCAGTACTTC.

This chain joins TRBV27 and TRBJ2-6, with 8 bases that match TRBD1. Trimming took 6 bases from V and 6 from J; bases not matched to a gene: 7. CDR3 length equals 15 residues. Germline V gene data show CDR1 as MNHEY and CDR2 as SMNVEV (reference sequence). The CDR3 sequence is CASRPSGGEANVLTF. DNA of the CDR3: TGTGCCAGCAGACCGTCAGGGGGCGAGGCCAACGTCCTGACTTTC.

The gene calls are TRBV7-2 and TRBJ1-2, with a tentative D call TRBD1 (6 bases). Germline-derived CDR1 and CDR2 are SGHTA and FQGNSA. This CDR3 contains 16 residues. Trimming removed 2 bases at V and 1 base at J, with 14 bases between. The CDR3 coding sequence is TGTGCCAGCAGCTTATCGCTGGACAGATTTAACTATGGCTACACCTTC. It yields the protein CASSLSLDRFNYGYTF.

This clonotype was counted only a few times. The rearrangement uses TRBV2 and TRBJ2-2; D is uncertain. V lost 2 bases and J 2 bases, leaving 15 bases between the germline ends. This CDR3 contains 17 residues. CDR1 is SNHLY, CDR2 FYNNEI, per germline. The CDR3 is CASSELSLRKNTGELFF. CDR3 nucleotide sequence: TGTGCCAGCAGTGAACTGTCGTTGAGGAAAAACACCGGGGAGCTGTTTTTT.

Many counts were recorded for this clonotype. V is TRBV9 and J is TRBJ2-3, with no clear D. The CDR3 length is 15 residues. Germline CDR1 SGDLS, CDR2 YYNGEE. V lost 1 base and J lost 2, with 11 bases in between. CDR3 in DNA: TGTGCCAGCAGCGTATCGGGCCTATACACAGATACGCAGTATTTT. Protein product: CASSVSGLYTDTQYF.

This clonotype was detected only a few times. This sequence joins TRBV7-2 and TRBJ2-1; D gene uncertain. The germline V gene encodes CDR1 SGHTA and CDR2 FQGNSA. The CDR3 contains 12 residues. Deletions cut 2 bases from V and 7 bases from J, with 6 bases between. CDR3 bases: TGTGCCAGCAGCTTATTGAGGAATGAGCAGTTCTTC. Residues: CASSLLRNEQFF.

This clonotype came up a few times. J is TRBJ1-4 and V is TRBV27; D unresolved. Trimming pared 3 bases from V and 8 bases from J, leaving 10 bases between. From germline, CDR1 is MNHEY and CDR2 SMNVEV (reference sequence). The CDR3 sequence is 13 residues long. The CDR3 nucleotides are TGTGCCAGCAGTTTGGCCAGGAGGGAAAAACTGTTTTTT. It is translated as CASSLARREKLFF.

The chain has TRBV12-5 and TRBJ1-1; D remains unclear. Germline CDR1 LGHNT, CDR2 FRNRAP. Trimming left V 4 bases short and J 0 bases short, with 9 bases between. The CDR3 is 14 residues long. The CDR3 here is CASGSPPMNTEAFF. The CDR3 DNA reads as TGTGCTAGTGGTTCGCCGCCAATGAACACTGAAGCTTTCTTT.

The J gene is TRBJ2-5, the V gene TRBV25-1; 10 positions agree with TRBD2. The CDR3 is 15 amino acids. Trimming at V came to 3 bases and at J to 4 bases, leaving 5 bases not matched to a gene. Germline V gene sequence: CDR1 MGHDK, CDR2 SYGVNS. The DNA for the CDR3 is TGTGCCAGCAGTGACCCTAGCGGGGGAGGAGAGACCCAGTACTTC. Its translation: CASSDPSGGGETQYF.

This clonotype was observed many times. The chain employs TRBV9 and TRBJ2-3, with TRBD2 matching over 11 bases. From germline, CDR1 is SGDLS and CDR2 YYNGEE. This CDR3 comprises 16 residues. With V trimmed by 4 bases and J by 4 bases, 8 bases remained unmatched. The DNA of the CDR3 is TGTGCCAGCAGCCCGAGGACTAGCGGGCCAGCAGATACGCAGTATTTT. As protein: CASSPRTSGPADTQYF.

This clonotype came up a few times. The chain carries TRBV18 and TRBJ2-6; no clear D. Germline V gene lookup returns CDR1 KGHSH and CDR2 LQKENI. The ends were cut back, 5 bases at V and 0 bases at J, with 17 bases in the middle. This CDR3 contains 18 residues. CDR3 nucleotide sequence: TGTGCCAGCTCAACAAATCAGGCTAGATACTCTGGGGCCAACGTCCTGACTTTC. Protein sequence: CASSTNQARYSGANVLTF.